This T cell receptor beta chain derives from a study of response to subunit inactivated influenza vaccine. Study-wide findings and caveats: There was a suggestion from the authors that each seasonal influenza vaccination recruits few new T cells.

About this clonotype: Its antigen is unknown.

The CDR3 runs to 13 residues. CDR1 and CDR2 from the germline V gene are KGHSH and LQKENI. The V end was cut by 4 bases, the J end by 5 bases, with 12 bases between. TCRdb recomputed calls from the RT-PCR reads with MiXCR, one row per CDR3 protein. The sample lists approximately 490,000 distinct CDR3 sequences, roughly 7.6% seen once, with around 14% in the top ten. This chain uses TRBV18 with TRBJ2-7; weak D call: TRBD1 (5 bases). This receptor was obtained from a man aged 50 to 75 who received an inactivated influenza vaccine. The sample in question was PBMCs from blood, obtained about 23 months after vaccination. As DNA, the CDR3 is TGTGCCAGCTCACTCAGGGATGGGGACGAGCAGTACTTC. It codes for CASSLRDGDEQYF.